This TCR beta chain was captured in a study of cytomegalovirus exposure and HLA in healthy donors. PCR used 60 Vbeta primers and 13 Jbeta primers. Method: immunoSEQ multiplex PCR; TCRdb's copy keeps in-frame clones and lacks some. Of some 190,000 clones listed, 77% are singletons. Sequencing was carried out using PBMCs. The source is a man aged 18 to 30 in good health and CMV-seronegative.

The CDR3 sequence is CALDERTEAYEQYF. CDR3 DNA sequence: TGTGCTTTGGACGAGAGGACGGAGGCCTACGAGCAGTACTTC. This rearrangement joins TRBV30 to TRBJ2-7; tentative D call: TRBD2 (5 bases). This CDR3 is built from 14 residues. Looked up from germline, CDR1 is GTSNPN and CDR2 is SVGIG (reference sequence).